The rows below give T cell receptor beta chains drawn from one sample of a study of cytomegalovirus exposure and HLA in healthy donors. Repertoires were generated with immunoSEQ multiplex PCR, while TCRdb's copy carries only in-frame clones and drops some. The sample includes roughly 93,000 clones, roughly 82% of them seen just once. Sequencing was carried out using PBMCs. These receptors originate from a human donor in good health. The CDR3 runs from the conserved cysteine through the conserved F or W. Each record gives: D gene, CDR3 length, clone size, J gene, V gene, CDR3 protein, CDR3 DNA. A D gene is named only where the DNA matches it firmly. Only part of the rows carry a size: once, few, many, or a class if the clone is expanded.

TRBD2 | 15 | few | TRBJ2-2 | TRBV7-6 | CASSVTSGGTGELFF | TGTGCCAGCAGCGTAACTAGCGGGGGTACCGGGGAGCTGTTTTTT
TRBD2 | 16 | - | TRBJ2-7 | TRBV6-4 | CASSDPRLAETYEQYF | TGTGCCAGCAGTGACCCAAGACTAGCGGAAACCTACGAGCAGTACTTC
- | 13 | - | TRBJ1-5 | TRBV5-1 | CASSLAGDQPQHF | TGCGCCAGCAGCTTGGCGGGTGATCAGCCCCAGCATTTT
- | 13 | - | TRBJ2-3 | TRBV6-6 | CASTPSGEGTQYF | TGTGCCAGCACTCCTTCGGGCGAGGGTACGCAGTATTTT
- | 14 | - | TRBJ1-4 | TRBV30 | CAWTGRGRGEKLFF | TGTGCCTGGACCGGTAGGGGCAGAGGAGAAAAACTGTTTTTT
- | 14 | - | TRBJ1-5 | TRBV30 | CAWRNEGALQPQHF | TGTGCCTGGAGGAACGAGGGCGCACTCCAGCCCCAGCATTTT
TRBD1 | 14 | - | TRBJ2-7 | TRBV5-1 | CASSIGTASYEQYF | TGCGCCAGCAGCATAGGGACAGCCTCCTACGAGCAGTACTTC
TRBD1 | 16 | - | TRBJ1-3 | TRBV4-3 | CASSHGQGSAGNTIYF | TGCGCCAGCAGCCACGGACAGGGGTCGGCGGGAAACACCATATATTTT
TRBD1 | 15 | - | TRBJ2-1 | TRBV30 | CAWTGQGITPNEQFF | TGTGCCTGGACCGGACAGGGGATAACTCCCAATGAGCAGTTCTTC
- | 15 | few | TRBJ2-3 | TRBV10-1 | CASSELYTNTDTQYF | TGCGCCAGCAGTGAGCTTTACACAAACACAGATACGCAGTATTTT
TRBD2 | 15 | - | TRBJ2-7 | TRBV18 | CASSPGGGRGYEQYF | TGTGCCAGCTCACCAGGAGGCGGGAGGGGCTACGAGCAGTACTTC
- | 16 | - | TRBJ2-6 | TRBV7-9 | CASDDTSNSGANVLTF | TGTGCCAGCGACGACACCTCAAACTCTGGGGCCAACGTCCTGACTTTC
TRBD1 | 13 | once | TRBJ2-1 | TRBV7-2 | CASSSRQGTEQFF | TGTGCCAGCAGCTCCCGACAGGGGACGGAGCAGTTCTTC
- | 16 | - | TRBJ1-2 | TRBV7-8 | CASSLRFQDSNYGYTF | TGTGCCAGCAGCTTAAGGTTTCAGGACTCGAACTATGGCTACACCTTC
- | 11 | - | TRBJ2-3 | TRBV7-2 | CASSRTDTQYF | TGTGCCAGCAGCCGGACTGATACGCAGTATTTT
- | 17 | - | TRBJ1-2 | TRBV16 | CASSQPDITSTNYGYTF | TGTGCCAGCAGCCAGCCGGACATCACCAGTACTAACTATGGCTACACCTTC
- | 13 | - | TRBJ1-1 | TRBV2 | CASKPDRTYEAFF | TGTGCCAGCAAGCCGGACAGAACTTATGAAGCTTTCTTT
- | 14 | once | TRBJ2-7 | TRBV10-3 | CAISDSGYSYEQYF | TGTGCCATCAGTGATAGCGGCTACTCCTACGAGCAGTACTTC
- | 12 | - | TRBJ1-3 | TRBV7-9 | CASSFGQDLRNF | TGTGCCAGCAGCTTCGGACAAGACTTACGGAATTTT
TRBD1 | 16 | - | TRBJ1-6 | TRBV19 | CASSTAGDRSFSPLHF | TGTGCCAGTAGTACGGCAGGGGACAGGTCGTTTTCACCCCTCCACTTT
- | 15 | - | TRBJ2-2 | TRBV10-1 | CASSDNRANTGELFF | TGCGCCAGCAGTGACAACAGGGCGAACACCGGGGAGCTGTTTTTT
TRBD1 | 16 | - | TRBJ2-7 | TRBV7-9 | CASSASRDRRTYEQYF | TGTGCCAGCAGCGCCTCCCGGGACAGGAGGACCTACGAGCAGTACTTC
TRBD1 | 17 | - | TRBJ1-1 | TRBV5-4 | CASSSGHRGRMNTEAFF | TGTGCCAGCAGCTCGGGCCACAGGGGGCGAATGAACACTGAAGCTTTCTTT
- | 15 | - | TRBJ1-1 | TRBV5-4 | CASSLGLGDATEAFF | TGTGCCAGCAGCTTGGGGTTGGGAGACGCTACTGAAGCTTTCTTT
TRBD2 | 13 | - | TRBJ2-3 | TRBV10-1 | CASSLRLADTQYF | TGCGCCAGCAGTCTGCGACTAGCCGATACGCAGTATTTT
- | 14 | few | TRBJ2-2 | TRBV12-5 | CASGPPRETGELFF | TGTGCTAGTGGTCCCCCGAGGGAGACCGGGGAGCTGTTTTTT
- | 14 | - | TRBJ2-2 | TRBV29-1 | CSVEDRTNTGELFF | TGCAGCGTTGAGGACAGAACGAACACCGGGGAGCTGTTTTTT
- | 15 | once | TRBJ1-2 | TRBV14 | CASSQGGAIREGYTF | TGTGCCAGCAGCCAGGGAGGGGCCATAAGGGAAGGCTACACCTTC
TRBD1 | 14 | - | TRBJ2-7 | TRBV4-2 | CASSQGDSSYEQYF | TGTGCCAGCAGCCAAGGGGACAGCTCCTACGAGCAGTACTTC
- | 13 | - | TRBJ2-3 | TRBV7-9 | CASSPTSLYTQYF | TGTGCCAGCAGCCCTACTAGCTTATATACGCAGTATTTT
- | 15 | few | TRBJ1-1 | TRBV25-1 | CASSRRAGPSTEAFF | TGTGCCAGCAGTCGAAGGGCGGGACCAAGCACTGAAGCTTTCTTT
- | 14 | - | TRBJ2-7 | TRBV11-1 | CASSPPGHVYEQYF | TGTGCCAGCAGCCCCCCGGGACACGTCTACGAGCAGTACTTC
TRBD2 | 15 | - | TRBJ2-7 | TRBV5-1 | CASSLEAGGSYEQYF | TGCGCCAGCAGCTTGGAGGCTGGCGGGAGCTACGAGCAGTACTTC
- | 13 | - | TRBJ2-7 | TRBV25-1 | CASSELGTYEQYF | TGTGCCAGCAGTGAATTGGGCACCTACGAGCAGTACTTC
TRBD2 | 15 | few | TRBJ2-5 | TRBV10-3 | CAISERLAGEGTQYF | TGTGCCATCAGTGAAAGACTAGCGGGAGAGGGGACCCAGTACTTC
- | 14 | - | TRBJ1-3 | TRBV9 | CASSVRQSGNTIYF | TGTGCCAGCAGCGTTCGACAGAGTGGAAACACCATATATTTT
TRBD1 | 14 | - | TRBJ1-5 | TRBV2 | CASSPGQGISPQHF | TGTGCCAGCAGTCCTGGACAGGGGATATCGCCCCAGCATTTT
- | 14 | - | TRBJ1-2 | TRBV10-3 | CAISEFSGSYGYTF | TGTGCCATCAGTGAGTTTTCCGGGTCCTATGGCTACACCTTC
- | 14 | - | TRBJ2-1 | TRBV5-6 | CASGLAGLYNEQFF | TGTGCCAGCGGCTTAGCAGGGCTCTACAATGAGCAGTTCTTC
- | 12 | once | TRBJ2-7 | TRBV5-8 | CASSGLLLEQYF | TGTGCCAGCAGTGGTTTACTACTCGAGCAGTACTTC
TRBD1 | 16 | - | TRBJ1-6 | TRBV10-3 | CAISEPQTGGNSPLHF | TGTGCCATCAGTGAGCCACAGACAGGGGGGAATTCACCCCTCCACTTT
TRBD1 | 16 | - | TRBJ1-1 | TRBV7-9 | CASSLGAGGEDTEAFF | TGTGCCAGCAGCTTAGGGGCAGGGGGCGAGGACACTGAAGCTTTCTTT
- | 14 | - | TRBJ2-2 | TRBV12-5 | CASGPDSSTGELFF | TGTGCTAGTGGCCCCGACAGTAGTACCGGGGAGCTGTTTTTT
TRBD1 | 15 | - | TRBJ1-1 | TRBV5-1 | CASSDRDRANTEAFF | TGCGCCAGCAGCGACAGGGACAGAGCGAACACTGAAGCTTTCTTT
- | 16 | - | TRBJ1-3 | TRBV13 | CASLPHRGGSGNTIYF | TGTGCCAGCCTACCGCATCGGGGAGGCTCTGGAAACACCATATATTTT
- | 12 | - | TRBJ2-7 | TRBV7-9 | CASSSTFNEQYF | TGTGCCAGCAGCTCTACCTTCAACGAGCAGTACTTC
- | 14 | - | TRBJ1-1 | TRBV2 | CASRVQGGNTEAFF | TGTGCCAGCAGGGTTCAGGGCGGGAACACTGAAGCTTTCTTT
- | 14 | - | TRBJ1-1 | TRBV5-5 | CASRGQGYNTEAFF | TGTGCCAGCAGAGGGCAGGGGTATAACACTGAAGCTTTCTTT
TRBD1 | 12 | - | TRBJ2-7 | TRBV5-3 | CARSGGGQGQYF | TGTGCCAGAAGCGGAGGGGGACAGGGGCAGTACTTC
- | 20 | once | TRBJ2-1 | TRBV5-1 | CASSLRALPLLGLSYNEQFF | TGCGCCAGCAGCTTGAGGGCCCTCCCTTTACTAGGCCTCTCCTACAATGAGCAGTTCTTC
TRBD1 | 16 | - | TRBJ1-5 | TRBV2 | CASSINRGRSNQPQHF | TGTGCCAGCAGTATAAACAGGGGAAGAAGCAATCAGCCCCAGCATTTT